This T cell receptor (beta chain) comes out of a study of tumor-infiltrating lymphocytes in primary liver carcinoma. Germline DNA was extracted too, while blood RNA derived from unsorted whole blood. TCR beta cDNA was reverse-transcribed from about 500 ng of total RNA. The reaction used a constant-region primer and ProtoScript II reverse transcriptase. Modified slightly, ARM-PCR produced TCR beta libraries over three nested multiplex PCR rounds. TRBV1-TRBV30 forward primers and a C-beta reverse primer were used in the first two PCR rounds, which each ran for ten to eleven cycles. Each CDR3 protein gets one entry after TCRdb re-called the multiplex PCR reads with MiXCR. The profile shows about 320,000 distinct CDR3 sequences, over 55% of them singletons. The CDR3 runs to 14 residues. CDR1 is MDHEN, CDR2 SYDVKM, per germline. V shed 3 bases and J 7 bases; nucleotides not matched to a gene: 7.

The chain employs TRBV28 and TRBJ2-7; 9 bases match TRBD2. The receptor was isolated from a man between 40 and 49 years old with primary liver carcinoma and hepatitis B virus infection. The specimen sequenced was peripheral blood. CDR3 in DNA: TGTGCCAGCAGTTTGGCGGGAGGGCCGGGGGAGCAGTACTTC. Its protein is CASSLAGGPGEQYF. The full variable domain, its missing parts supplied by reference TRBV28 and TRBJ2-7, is DVKVTQSSRYLVKRTGEKVFLECVQDMDHENMFWYRQDPGLGLRLIYFSYDVKMKEKGDIPEGYSVSREKKERFSLILESASTNQTSMYLCASSLAGGPGEQYFGPGTRLTVT.